This entry lists 27 T cell receptor beta chains sequenced from one sample in a study of T cells after yellow fever vaccination. TCRdb passed the 5' RACE reads through MiXCR, listing each CDR3 protein once. The sample holds over 45,000 distinct CDR3 sequences, around 6.9% seen once. The material sequenced was CD8+ T cells sorted from PBMCs, taken on the day of the first yellow fever vaccination. These TCRs come from a man aged 18 to 30 who received the YFV17D yellow fever vaccine.

The rearrangement joins TRBV11-2 to TRBJ1-5; TRBD1 might be the D (5 bases). Deletions cut 4 bases from V and 0 bases from J, with 7 bases between. Germline CDR1 is SGHAT and CDR2 is FQNNGV. The CDR3 sequence is 14 residues long. The CDR3 coding sequence is TGTGCCAGCAGCTCGGGGCTTAGCAATCAGCCCCAGCATTTT. Translated: CASSSGLSNQPQHF. Looking up the rest from reference TRBV11-2 and TRBJ1-5 gives the full variable domain: EAGVAQSPRYKIIEKRQSVAFWCNPISGHATLYWYQQILGQGPKLLIQFQNNGVVDDSQLPKDRFSAERLKGVDSTLKIQPAKLEDSAVYLCASSSGLSNQPQHFGDGTRLSIL.

V usage is TRBV6-5 and J usage is TRBJ2-2; D unresolved. Germline V gene lookup returns CDR1 MNHEY and CDR2 SVGAGI. This CDR3 has 14 residues. V was trimmed by 0 bases and J by 6 bases, leaving 8 bases between them. CDR3 nucleotides: TGTGCCAGCAGTTACTCGAGACACTCCGGGGAGCTGTTTTTT. Its translation is CASSYSRHSGELFF.

This clonotype showed up many times. The genes are TRBV9 and TRBJ2-3; 11 bases fit TRBD1. The length of the CDR3 is 14 residues. V was clipped by 4 bases and J by 5 bases; unmatched bases: 3. The germline gives CDR1 SGDLS, CDR2 YYNGEE. Here the CDR3 DNA reads TGTGCCAGCAGCCCGGGACAGGGGGTAGATACGCAGTATTTT. Its protein is CASSPGQGVDTQYF.

This chain uses TRBV5-6 with TRBJ2-7; D is perhaps TRBD1 (6 bases). V was clipped by 0 bases and J by 6 bases, with 10 bases between them. The CDR3 contains 13 residues. The germline gives CDR1 SGHDT, CDR2 YYEEEE. CDR3 sequence reads: CASSLGAGVEQYF. The CDR3 bases are TGTGCCAGCAGCTTGGGGGCAGGGGTCGAGCAGTACTTC.

The J gene is TRBJ2-1, the V gene TRBV12-3 or TRBV12-4; the D gene could be TRBD1 or TRBD2 (5 bases each). This CDR3 has 15 amino acids. Between the trimmed V and J ends, which lost 3 bases and 1 base, there was a span of 10 bases. This CDR3 reads CASSLRGVSYNEQFF. As DNA, the CDR3 is TGTGCCAGCAGTTTGCGAGGGGTATCCTACAATGAGCAGTTCTTC.

There are a few counts of this clonotype. The chain links TRBV7-6 to TRBJ1-2; D uncertain. The V gene's germline CDR1 is SGHVS and CDR2 FNYEAQ. The CDR3 is made up of 15 amino acids. V was cut by 1 base and J by 1 base, with 10 bases left in between. This CDR3 is CASSLGGTVNYGYTF. The CDR3 nucleotides are TGTGCCAGCAGCTTAGGCGGCACAGTTAACTATGGCTACACCTTC.

This clonotype was counted ten times or more. The J gene is TRBJ2-2, the V gene TRBV11-1; D may match TRBD1 or TRBD2 (5 bases each). The CDR3 is made up of 15 amino acids. Trimming shortened V by 3 bases and J by 1 base, and 9 bases separated the two germline ends. Germline V gene sequence: CDR1 SGHAT, CDR2 FQDESV (reference sequence). The CDR3 DNA reads TGTGCCAGCAGCTTCGGGACGGGGAACACCGGGGAGCTGTTTTTT. Protein product: CASSFGTGNTGELFF.

There are many counts of this clonotype. The J gene is TRBJ2-3, the V gene TRBV6-4; 10 bases match TRBD1. Per germline, CDR1 MRHNA and CDR2 SNTAGT. J gave up 1 base and V 2 bases, and 0 bases lay outside the gene matches. The CDR3 totals 15 residues. The DNA of the CDR3 is TGTGCCAGCAGTGACGGGACAGGGGGCACAGATACGCAGTATTTT. Amino acid sequence: CASSDGTGGTDTQYF.

This clonotype was observed a few times. The genes are TRBV6-2 or TRBV6-3 and TRBJ1-6; D unclear. The germline V gene encodes CDR1 MNHEY and CDR2 SVGEGT. Trimming took 4 bases from V and 5 from J, leaving 9 bases between them. This CDR3 comprises 14 residues. CDR3 nucleotides: TGTGCCAGCAGTTTCGAACCGGATAATTCACCCCTCCACTTT. Protein sequence: CASSFEPDNSPLHF.

This clonotype was recorded many times. V usage is TRBV6-5 and J usage is TRBJ1-6; TRBD1 is a possible D gene (6 bases). The V and J ends lost 6 bases and 9 bases respectively, with 18 bases between them. The CDR3 is made up of 15 amino acids. Germline V lookup: CDR1 MNHEY, CDR2 SVGAGI. The DNA of the CDR3 is TGTGCCAGCAGCCAGTACACAGGGAGATCTTCACCCCTCCACTTT. Translating it yields CASSQYTGRSSPLHF.

As DNA, the CDR3 is TGCAGCGTTGAATCAGGACAGGGGGCTTCACCCCTCCACTTT. This sequence encodes CSVESGQGASPLHF. The V call is TRBV29-1, the J call TRBJ1-6; 11 bases agree with TRBD1. Per the germline V gene, CDR1 is SQVTM and CDR2 is ANQGSEA. J gave up 9 bases and V 2 bases, and 3 bases lay outside the gene matches. CDR3 length: 14 residues.

V is TRBV7-2 and J is TRBJ2-1; 10 bases agree with TRBD2. The CDR3 is 14 amino acids. The junction had 4 bases not matched to a gene; V was cut back by 2 bases and J by 9 bases. Per germline, CDR1 SGHTA and CDR2 FQGNSA. The CDR3 reads CASSLLAGVSEQFF. As DNA, the CDR3 is TGTGCCAGCAGCTTACTAGCGGGGGTCAGTGAGCAGTTCTTC.

This chain uses TRBV10-3 with TRBJ2-7, with a weak D call TRBD2 (5 bases). V dropped 10 bases and J dropped 6 bases, with 16 bases sitting between them. There are 12 residues in the CDR3. CDR1 is ENHRY and CDR2 is SYGVKD in the germline V gene. The DNA of the CDR3 is TGTGCCACCGAGGGTTCACCGGGCGAGCAGTACGTC. It translates to CATEGSPGEQYV.

The V call is TRBV14, the J call TRBJ1-2; D remains ambiguous. Trimming left V 4 bases short and J 5 bases short, with 14 bases between. The length of the CDR3 is 14 residues. Germline V gives CDR1 SGHDN, CDR2 FVKESK. The CDR3 DNA sequence: TGTGCCAGCAGCCGAGGCTCGATCTGGTATGGCTACACCTTC. As protein: CASSRGSIWYGYTF. Full variable domain (outside the CDR3, taken from reference TRBV14 and TRBJ1-2): EAGVTQFPSHSVIEKGQTVTLRCDPISGHDNLYWYRRVMGKEIKFLLHFVKESKQDESGMPNNRFLAERTGGTYSTLKVQPAELEDSGVYFCASSRGSIWYGYTFGSGTRLTVV.

This sequence joins TRBV5-5 and TRBJ2-1; possible D gene TRBD2, 6 bases. CDR1 and CDR2 (germline): SGHKS, YYEKEE (reference sequence). The CDR3 loop spans 12 amino acids. Trimming cost V 4 bases and J 9 bases, with 11 bases left between them. DNA of the CDR3: TGTGCCAGCAGCCTCTGGAGGGCTGAGCAGTTCTTC. Translation gives CASSLWRAEQFF.

This clonotype was found a few times. This chain connects TRBV7-6 to TRBJ1-4; the D gene is possibly TRBD1 (5 bases). The germline V and J ends were trimmed by 3 bases and 13 bases, with 21 bases remaining between them. The germline gives CDR1 SGHVS, CDR2 FNYEAQ. The CDR3 has 15 residues. The CDR3 loop is CASSLTQLRGEGLFF. The DNA for the CDR3 is TGTGCCAGCAGCTTGACCCAGTTAAGAGGGGAGGGACTGTTTTTT.

The CDR3 DNA sequence: TGTGCCAGCAGTGCCCCAGCGGGGGGCTCAGATACGCAGTATTTT. This codes for CASSAPAGGSDTQYF. The chain couples TRBV2 to TRBJ2-3, with 9 nucleotides matching TRBD2. The CDR3 contains 15 residues. CDR1 and CDR2 (germline): SNHLY, FYNNEI. Trimming cost V 4 bases and J 4 bases; bases outside gene matches: 6.

This clonotype was detected a few times. The chain has TRBV10-3 and TRBJ1-1; the match to TRBD1 covers 8 bases. Looked up from germline, CDR1 is ENHRY and CDR2 is SYGVKD. CDR3 length: 14 residues. V dropped 7 bases and J dropped 3; count of bases not matched to a gene: 7. The chain's CDR3 is CAINGQGEDTEAFF. The CDR3 DNA follows: TGTGCCATCAACGGACAGGGTGAGGACACTGAAGCTTTCTTT.

This rearrangement joins TRBV5-6 to TRBJ2-1; no clear D. Germline assignment: CDR1 SGHDT and CDR2 YYEEEE. This CDR3 contains 14 residues. The germline V and J ends were trimmed by 4 bases and 3 bases, with 11 bases remaining between them. CDR3 bases: TGTGCCAGCAGCCCTACGCTCCTCTACAATGAGCAGTTCTTC. Protein product: CASSPTLLYNEQFF.

This clonotype was detected many times. This chain uses TRBV4-3 with TRBJ2-3; 8 bases are shared with TRBD1. V gave up 4 bases and J gave up 2 bases; unmatched junction bases: 5. CDR3 length: 15 residues. Germline V gene sequence: CDR1 LGHNA, CDR2 YSLEER. The CDR3 DNA reads TGCGCCAGCAGCCCCGGGACAGGAAACACAGATACGCAGTATTTT. It encodes CASSPGTGNTDTQYF.

This clonotype was recorded at least ten times. V is TRBV20-1 and J is TRBJ1-2; TRBD1 matches 7 bases. Germline V gene lookup returns CDR1 DFQATT and CDR2 SNEGSKA (reference sequence). There are 12 residues in the CDR3. Trimming at V came to 2 bases and at J to 5 bases, leaving 2 bases not matched to a gene. CDR3 DNA: TGCAGTGCTAGAAACAGGGGATATGGCTACACCTTC. Translation: CSARNRGYGYTF.

CDR3 DNA sequence: TGTGCCAGCAGCTTGGCCGGGGATAGCAATCAGCCCCAGCATTTT. Protein: CASSLAGDSNQPQHF. The chain joins TRBV5-6 to TRBJ1-5; the D is unclear. The length of the CDR3 is 15 residues. Germline V gives CDR1 SGHDT, CDR2 YYEEEE. V lost 0 bases, J lost 0 bases, and 7 bases lay in between.

This clonotype has more than one count but fewer than ten. The chain links TRBV9 to TRBJ2-3, with 16 bases identical to TRBD2. The junction had 5 bases not matched to a gene; V was cut back by 3 bases and J by 4 bases. There are 17 residues in the CDR3. The germline CDR1 and CDR2 sequences are SGDLS and YYNGEE. The DNA of the CDR3 is TGTGCCAGCAGCGATGGGGGACTAGCGGGGGGGGCAGATACGCAGTATTTT. Residues: CASSDGGLAGGADTQYF.

This clonotype was counted at least ten times. The rearrangement uses TRBV6-1 and TRBJ2-3; 8 positions match TRBD1. V shed 6 bases and J 5 bases; nucleotides not matched to a gene: 7. Per the germline V gene, CDR1 is MNHNS and CDR2 is SASEGT. The length of the CDR3 is 14 residues. CDR3 sequence: CASSPGGALDTQYF. CDR3 nucleotide sequence: TGTGCCAGCAGCCCAGGGGGCGCGTTAGATACGCAGTATTTT.

The chain couples TRBV5-1 to TRBJ2-1; a weak D match, TRBD1 (6 bases). V lost 2 bases, J lost 0 bases, and 12 bases lay in between. Germline V gene lookup returns CDR1 SGHRS and CDR2 YFSETQ. The CDR3 runs to 16 residues. The CDR3 sequence: CASSFPRGDSYNEQFF. In DNA form, the CDR3 reads TGCGCCAGCAGCTTCCCCAGGGGAGACTCCTACAATGAGCAGTTCTTC.

The table lists this clonotype with a few counts. This chain joins TRBV5-1 and TRBJ2-7; D might be TRBD1 (5 bases). The CDR3 sequence is 12 residues long. The V end was cut by 2 bases, the J end by 6 bases, with 9 bases between. Per the germline V gene, CDR1 is SGHRS and CDR2 is YFSETQ. CDR3 loop: CASSLTGPEQYF. The DNA of the CDR3 is TGCGCCAGCAGCTTAACAGGCCCCGAGCAGTACTTC.

The chain combines TRBV12-5 with TRBJ1-6; D is ambiguous. The germline gives CDR1 LGHNT, CDR2 FRNRAP. This CDR3 spans 16 amino acids. V shed 2 bases and J shed 0 bases, with 8 bases lying between them. The DNA for the CDR3 is TGTGCTAGTGGTTTGAGGGTGAGCTCCTATAATTCACCCCTCCACTTT. Amino acid sequence: CASGLRVSSYNSPLHF.